This TCR beta chain was sequenced during a study of T cell clonotyping in hematopoietic cell transplantation. General study findings and limits: Pathologically expanded recipient clonotypes increased progressively from day 30 to day 180 as diversity fell. Few recipient clonotypes overlapped donors; over 95% were de novo at given depth.

Here immunoSEQ multiplex PCR was the method, and the copy in TCRdb shows in-frame clones only, minus some. The sample shows tens of thousands of clones, around 95% of them seen only once. The CDR3 totals 15 residues. Germline V gives CDR1 SGHAT, CDR2 FQNNGV. V was trimmed by 0 bases and J by 1 base, leaving 9 bases between them. In its sample, this clone was seen once. Its antigen is still unknown. The chain employs TRBV11-2 and TRBJ1-2, with unresolved D. The receptor was isolated from a man under 40 in good health. Some clones in this sample may be carry-over from other donors' samples. The sequenced material came from peripheral blood mononuclear cells. CDR3: CASSLEGRLNYGYTF. The CDR3 nucleotides are TGTGCCAGCAGCTTAGAAGGACGTCTTAACTATGGCTACACCTTC.